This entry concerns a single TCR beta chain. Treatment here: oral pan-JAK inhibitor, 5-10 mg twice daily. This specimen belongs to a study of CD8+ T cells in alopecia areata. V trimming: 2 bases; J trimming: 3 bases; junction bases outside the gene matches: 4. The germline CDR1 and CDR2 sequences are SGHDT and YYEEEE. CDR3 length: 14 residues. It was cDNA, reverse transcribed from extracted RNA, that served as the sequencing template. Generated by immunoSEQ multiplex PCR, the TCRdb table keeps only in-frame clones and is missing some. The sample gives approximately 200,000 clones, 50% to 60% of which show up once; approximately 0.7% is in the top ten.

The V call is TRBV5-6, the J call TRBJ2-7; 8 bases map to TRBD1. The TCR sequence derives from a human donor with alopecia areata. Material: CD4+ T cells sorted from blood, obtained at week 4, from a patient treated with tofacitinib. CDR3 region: CASSLGQGLYEQYF. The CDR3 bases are TGTGCCAGCAGCTTAGGACAGGGACTCTACGAGCAGTACTTC.